A single sample is the source of the 14 T cell receptor beta chains below, sequenced in a study of esophageal squamous cell carcinoma under preoperative chemotherapy. TCRdb reprocessed the PCR reads via MiXCR and lists one record per CDR3 protein. The data hold roughly 18,000 distinct CDR3 sequences, with 40% to 55% observed a single time. The time point denotes: after preoperative PTX-NDP chemotherapy. Sampling was done from a patient given preoperative chemotherapy. All receptors derive from a human donor with esophageal squamous cell carcinoma. The donor label of this sample is uncertain.

This clonotype came up many times. The rearrangement links TRBV7-8 to TRBJ2-7; no definite D call. Looked up from germline, CDR1 is SGHVS and CDR2 is FQNEAQ. This CDR3 spans 17 amino acids. V was shortened by 2 bases and J by 3 bases, with 20 bases between the two germline ends. CDR3 region: CASSLRVAAGPGYEQYF. In nucleotides, the CDR3 is TGTGCCAGCAGCTTAAGGGTGGCGGCAGGCCCCGGCTACGAGCAGTACTTC.

A remark on this clonotype: A read error may account for a junction end that differs from germline. The chain uses TRBV5-1 and TRBJ2-2, with TRBD1 identical over 10 bases. CDR1 and CDR2 from the germline V gene are SGHRS and YFSETQ. The CDR3 contains 15 residues. CDR3 DNA sequence: TGCGCCAGCAGCTTGGGGACAGGGGGGACCGGGGAGCAGTTTTTT. It codes for CASSLGTGGTGEQFF.

The V gene is TRBV6-2 or TRBV6-3, the J gene TRBJ2-5; 7 positions match TRBD2. CDR3 length equals 12 residues. Germline-derived CDR1 and CDR2 are MNHEY and SVGEGT. The V and J ends lost 10 bases and 11 bases, in that order; junction bases with no gene match: 13. The CDR3 DNA follows: TGTGCCATCTCCGGGACTAACAATGAGCAGTACTTC. Amino acids: CAISGTNNEQYF.

Remarks on this clonotype: One end of the junction does not line up with germline, which may come from a read error. V gene TRBV7-2 combines with J gene TRBJ2-3, with a tentative D call TRBD2 (7 bases). The CDR3 extends over 16 amino acids. The germline V gene encodes CDR1 SGHTA and CDR2 FQGNSA. The CDR3 is CASRGRGGGDTDTQYF. CDR3 sequence (DNA): TGTGCCAGCAGGGGACGAGGGGGGGGGGACACAGATACGCAGTATTTC.

In its sample, this clonotype is medium-sized. The genes are TRBV7-6 and TRBJ2-3; 8 bases line up with TRBD1. V lost 1 base, J lost 4 bases, and 4 bases stayed unmatched. The germline V gene encodes CDR1 SGHVS and CDR2 FNYEAQ. The CDR3 has 15 amino acids. CDR3 coding DNA: TGTGCCAGCAGCTTAGGGACAGGGAGGTCAGATACGCAGTATTTT. Translation gives CASSLGTGRSDTQYF.

This clonotype was recorded many times. CDR3 coding DNA: TGTGCCAGCAGTTACTCGGGGGGGGGGGCTAATGAGCAGTACTTC. This codes for CASSYSGGGANEQYF. V usage is TRBV6-5 and J usage is TRBJ2-1, with D tentatively TRBD2 (7 bases). Matching the DNA end better, TRBJ2-7 makes the J call doubtful. The CDR3 length is 15 residues. The germline gives CDR1 MNHEY, CDR2 SVGAGI.

V usage is TRBV12-3 or TRBV12-4 and J usage is TRBJ2-2; 7 bases are shared with TRBD2. V was pared by 8 bases and J by 2 bases, with 5 bases of the junction left unmatched. The length of the CDR3 is 14 residues. CDR3 protein: CASGLGLNTGELFF. The CDR3 bases are TGTGCCAGCGGATTGGGACTAAACACCGGGGAGCTGTTTTTT.

The count of this clonotype is one. This sequence joins TRBV4-1 and TRBJ1-2; 8 positions agree with TRBD1. Trimming took 4 bases from V and 4 from J; bases not matched to a gene: 8. The CDR3 length is 15 residues. Germline CDR1 and CDR2: MGHRA and YSYEKL. The CDR3 bases are TGCGCCAGCAGCCCCTCAGAGGGACAGGTCTATGGCTACACCTTC. Its protein product is CASSPSEGQVYGYTF.

This chain joins TRBV7-3 and TRBJ2-2, with D possibly TRBD2 on 5 matching bases. The CDR3 has 17 residues. The ends were cut back, 1 base at V and 3 bases at J, with 15 bases in the middle. CDR1 is SGHTA, CDR2 FQGTGA, per germline. The CDR3 reads CASSLNPAGADTGELFF. The CDR3 DNA reads TGTGCCAGCAGCTTAAATCCCGCGGGTGCGGACACCGGGGAGCTGTTTTTT. The full variable domain, completed using reference TRBV7-3 and TRBJ2-2, is GAGVSQTPSNKVTEKGKYVELRCDPISGHTALYWYRQSLGQGPEFLIYFQGTGAADDSGLPNDRFFAVRPEGSVSTLKIQRTERGDSAVYLCASSLNPAGADTGELFFGEGSRLTVL.

This clonotype has just a few counts. The gene calls are TRBV6-2 or TRBV6-3 and TRBJ2-1; TRBD2 matches 14 bases. The CDR3 has 18 amino acids. With 5 bases clipped from V and 2 bases from J, the junction kept 8 bases outside the gene matches. The germline V gene has CDR1 MNHEY and CDR2 SVGEGT. The CDR3 nucleotides are TGTGCCAGCAGTACGGGACTAGCGGGAGAGTGGCCCTACAATGAGCAGTTCTTC. It translates to CASSTGLAGEWPYNEQFF.

The V and J genes are TRBV6-4 and TRBJ2-4, with D uncertain. CDR3 length: 14 amino acids. V lost 6 bases, J lost 13 bases, and 22 bases lay in between. Looked up from germline, CDR1 is MRHNA and CDR2 is SNTAGT. The CDR3 loop is CASSGVQAKNTQYF. Written as DNA, the CDR3 is TGTGCCAGCAGCGGCGTCCAAGCCAAAAACACGCAGTACTTC.

The chain joins TRBV29-1 to TRBJ2-1; D ambiguous. The CDR3 is 11 amino acids. Germline V gene sequence: CDR1 SQVTM, CDR2 ANQGSEA. The V end lost 7 bases, the J end lost 5 bases, and 9 bases lay between the germline ends. In DNA form, the CDR3 reads TGCAGCGGTGGGATTGACAATGAGCAGTTCTTC. It specifies CSGGIDNEQFF.

This clonotype was counted between two and nine times. The J gene is TRBJ1-1, the V gene TRBV7-9; 9 nucleotides align to TRBD1. CDR3 size: 15 residues. CDR1 and CDR2 (germline): SEHNR, FQNEAQ (reference sequence). Germline trimming cut 5 bases from V and 4 bases from J; bases unmatched to any gene: 8. Here the CDR3 DNA reads TGTGCCAGCAGCCCTACCGGGACAGGGCTCACTGAAGCTTTCTTT. Protein sequence: CASSPTGTGLTEAFF.

This clonotype showed up just once. This chain links TRBV12-3 or TRBV12-4 with TRBJ2-3, with TRBD2 matching 16 bases. The last part of the DNA fits TRBJ2-7 better; the J call may be wrong. This CDR3 spans 15 amino acids. CDR3 coding DNA: TGTGCCAGCAGTCCGGGACTAGCGGGAGGGCCAGGGCAGTACTTC. This encodes CASSPGLAGGPGQYF.